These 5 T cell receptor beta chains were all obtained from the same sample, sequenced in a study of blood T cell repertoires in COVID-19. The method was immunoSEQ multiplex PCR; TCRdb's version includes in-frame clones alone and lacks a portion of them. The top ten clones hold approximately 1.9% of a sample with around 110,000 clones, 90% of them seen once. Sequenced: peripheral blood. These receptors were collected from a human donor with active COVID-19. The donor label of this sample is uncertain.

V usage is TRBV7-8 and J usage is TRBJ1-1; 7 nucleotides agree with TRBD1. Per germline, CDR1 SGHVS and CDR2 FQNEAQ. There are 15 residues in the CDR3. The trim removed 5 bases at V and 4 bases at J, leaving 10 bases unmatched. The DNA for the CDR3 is TGTGCCAGCAGCGAGACAGGGAGGATCGGCACTGAAGCTTTCTTT. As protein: CASSETGRIGTEAFF.

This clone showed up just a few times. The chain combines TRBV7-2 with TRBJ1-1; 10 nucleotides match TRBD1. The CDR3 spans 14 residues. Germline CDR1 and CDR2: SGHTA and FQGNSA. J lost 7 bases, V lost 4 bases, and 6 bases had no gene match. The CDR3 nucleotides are TGTGCCAGCAGCTCCGGACAGGGGGTAAATGAAGCTTTCTTT. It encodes CASSSGQGVNEAFF. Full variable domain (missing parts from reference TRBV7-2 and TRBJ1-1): GAGVSQSPSNKVTEKGKDVELRCDPISGHTALYWYRQSLGQGLEFLIYFQGNSAPDKSGLPSDRFSAERTGGSVSTLTIQRTQQEDSAVYLCASSSGQGVNEAFFGQGTRLTVV.

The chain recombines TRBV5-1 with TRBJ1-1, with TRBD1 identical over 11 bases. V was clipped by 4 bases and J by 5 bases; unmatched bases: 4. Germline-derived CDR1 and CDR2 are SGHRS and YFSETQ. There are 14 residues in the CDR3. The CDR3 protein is CASSHGQGATEAFF. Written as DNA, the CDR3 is TGCGCCAGCAGCCATGGACAGGGGGCTACTGAAGCTTTCTTT. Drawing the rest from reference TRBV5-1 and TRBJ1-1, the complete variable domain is KAGVTQTPRYLIKTRGQQVTLSCSPISGHRSVSWYQQTPGQGLQFLFEYFSETQRNKGNFPGRFSGRQFSNSRSEMNVSTLELGDSALYLCASSHGQGATEAFFGQGTRLTVV.

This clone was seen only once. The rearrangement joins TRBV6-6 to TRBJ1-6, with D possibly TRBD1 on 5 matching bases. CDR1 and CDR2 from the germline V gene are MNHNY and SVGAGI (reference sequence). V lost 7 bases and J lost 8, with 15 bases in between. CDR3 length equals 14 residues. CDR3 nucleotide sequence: TGTGCCAGCATGCCCCTGGGGCAGGATTCACCCCTCCACTTT. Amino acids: CASMPLGQDSPLHF.

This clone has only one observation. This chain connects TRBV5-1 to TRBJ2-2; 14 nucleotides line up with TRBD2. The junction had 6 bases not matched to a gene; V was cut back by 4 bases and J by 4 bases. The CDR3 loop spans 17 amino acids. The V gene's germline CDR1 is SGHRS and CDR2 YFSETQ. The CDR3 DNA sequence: TGCGCCAGCAGCGAGGGACTAGCGGGGGCCCTCACCGGGGAGCTGTTTTTT. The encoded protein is CASSEGLAGALTGELFF.